This T cell receptor (beta chain) stems from a study of blood T cell repertoires in COVID-19. The overall study: Whether acute or convalescent, the COVID-19 samples came from the United States, Italy and Spain. T cells, B-cell-depleted T cells, or PBMCs provided the cDNA or gDNA that served as material.

Profiled with immunoSEQ multiplex PCR; TCRdb holds only in-frame clones, not every one. The table records around 75,000 clones, 65% to 85% of them present only once. Per the germline V gene, CDR1 is SGHRS and CDR2 is YFSETQ. The CDR3 consists of 16 residues. The J segment lost 5 bases and the V segment lost 6 bases, leaving 8 bases of the junction unmatched. V and J are TRBV5-1 and TRBJ2-3, with 14 nucleotides matching TRBD2. The sample consisted of peripheral blood. This sequence was found in a man aged 45 to 65 with COVID-19, enrolled during active disease. CDR3 protein: CASTKGLAGAGDTQYF. DNA for the CDR3: TGCGCCAGCACCAAGGGACTAGCGGGAGCGGGAGATACGCAGTATTTT.